This TCR beta chain was identified during a study of radiation and T cells in renal cell carcinoma. Time point: baseline pretreatment blood. Treatment meaning: 15 Gy SBRT to primary tumor, nephrectomy 4 weeks later. The CDR3 loop spans 13 amino acids. CDR1 is MNHNS, CDR2 SASEGT, per germline. Unmatched junction bases numbered 5, after V lost 6 bases and J lost 4 bases. Assay: immunoSEQ multiplex PCR; the TCRdb copy retains only in-frame clones and omits some. The sample holds 150,000 or so clones; about 87% are singletons and the top ten take around 4.1%. The specimen was blood, collected from a patient whose treatment included radiotherapy and nephrectomy. The TCR was taken from a woman in her 70s with renal cell carcinoma. This chain connects TRBV6-1 to TRBJ2-7; 8 nucleotides align to TRBD1. CDR3 sequence: CASRRQGWYEQYF. The CDR3 coding sequence is TGTGCCAGCAGGCGACAGGGGTGGTACGAGCAGTACTTC.